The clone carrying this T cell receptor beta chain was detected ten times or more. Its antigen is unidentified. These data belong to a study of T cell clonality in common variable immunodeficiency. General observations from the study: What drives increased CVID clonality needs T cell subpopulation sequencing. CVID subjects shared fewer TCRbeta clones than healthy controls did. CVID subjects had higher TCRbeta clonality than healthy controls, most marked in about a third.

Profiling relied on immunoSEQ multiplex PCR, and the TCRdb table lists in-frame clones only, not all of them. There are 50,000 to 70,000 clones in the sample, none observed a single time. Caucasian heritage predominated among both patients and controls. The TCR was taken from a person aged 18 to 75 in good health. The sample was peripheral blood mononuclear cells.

The CDR3 DNA, read in part, is TGTGCCAGCAGCCTTAGCGGCGGCGGCAGTGGC. Amino acids: CASSLSGGGSG. The full CDR3 sequence reads CASSLSGGGSGYTF. V and J are TRBV5-6 and TRBJ1-2; D is ambiguous. The DNA ends 3 residues before the CDR3 does, and the rest of the CDR3 is filled in from the germline J gene. This CDR3 is built from 14 residues. The V end was cut by 4 bases, the J end by 7 bases, with 17 bases between. Per germline, CDR1 SGHDT and CDR2 YYEEEE.